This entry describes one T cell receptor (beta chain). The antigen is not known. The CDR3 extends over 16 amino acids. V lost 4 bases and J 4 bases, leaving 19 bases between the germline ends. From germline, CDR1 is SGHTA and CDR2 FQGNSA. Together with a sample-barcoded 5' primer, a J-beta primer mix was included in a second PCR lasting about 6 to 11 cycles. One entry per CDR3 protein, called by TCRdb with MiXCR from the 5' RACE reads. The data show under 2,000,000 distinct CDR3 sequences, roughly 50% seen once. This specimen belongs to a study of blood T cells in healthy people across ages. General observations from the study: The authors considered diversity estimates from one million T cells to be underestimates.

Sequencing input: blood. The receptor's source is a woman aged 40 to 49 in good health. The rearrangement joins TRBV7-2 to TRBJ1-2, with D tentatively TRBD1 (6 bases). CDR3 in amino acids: CASSSAGAGKSYGYTF. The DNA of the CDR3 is TGTGCCAGCAGCTCCGCGGGGGCAGGGAAAAGCTATGGCTACACCTTC.